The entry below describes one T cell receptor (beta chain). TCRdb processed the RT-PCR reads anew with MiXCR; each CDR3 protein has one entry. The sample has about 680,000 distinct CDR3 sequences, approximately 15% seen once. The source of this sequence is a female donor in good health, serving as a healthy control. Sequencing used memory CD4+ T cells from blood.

The CDR3 here is CSGVAGGGINEQFF. The CDR3, as DNA: TGCAGTGGGGTAGCGGGGGGAGGGATTAATGAGCAGTTCTTC. J is TRBJ2-1 and V is TRBV20-1; 10 nucleotides align to TRBD2. CDR3 length equals 14 residues. CDR1 is DFQATT, CDR2 SNEGSKA, per germline (reference sequence). V lost 7 bases and J lost 7; bases outside the gene matches: 10.